Included here is one TCR beta chain sequence, with context. The target antigen is unknown. The data originate from a study of lymphopenia after photon versus proton radiotherapy. CDR3 size: 15 residues. The V segment lost 0 bases and the J segment 5 bases; nucleotides outside the gene matches: 5. Germline values: CDR1 MNHEY, CDR2 SMNVEV (reference sequence). Study results and caveats: Proton therapy kept repertoires fairly stable, unlike photons, which gained effector/memory cells. Larger post-nadir TCR diversity loss correlated inversely with survival in deceased patients. After lymphocyte nadir, photon-treated repertoires showed oligoclonal expansion, especially CD8+ Temra.

The table came from immunoSEQ multiplex PCR; TCRdb's copy has only in-frame clones and leaves some out. The data show 50,000 to 70,000 clones, about nine tenths seen once. The sample consisted of peripheral blood, taken from a patient treated with proton-based radiotherapy. The chain carries TRBV27 and TRBJ2-7, with TRBD1 identical over 9 bases. This sequence was found in an elderly man with esophageal cancer. The CDR3 sequence is CASSLSLRQGDEQYF. For the CDR3, the DNA is TGTGCCAGCAGTTTATCCCTTAGACAGGGGGACGAGCAGTACTTC.